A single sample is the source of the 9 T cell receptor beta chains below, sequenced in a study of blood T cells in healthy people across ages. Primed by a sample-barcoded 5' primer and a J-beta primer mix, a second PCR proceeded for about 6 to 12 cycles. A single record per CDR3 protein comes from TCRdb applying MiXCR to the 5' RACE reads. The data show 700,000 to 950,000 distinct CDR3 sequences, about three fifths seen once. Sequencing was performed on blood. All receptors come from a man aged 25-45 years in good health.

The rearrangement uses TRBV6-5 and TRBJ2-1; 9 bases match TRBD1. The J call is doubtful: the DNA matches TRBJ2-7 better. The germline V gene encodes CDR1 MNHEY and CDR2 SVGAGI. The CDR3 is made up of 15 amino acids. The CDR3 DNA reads TGTGCCAGCAGTTCCGGGACAGGGCCCTACAATGAGCAGTACTTC. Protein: CASSSGTGPYNEQYF.

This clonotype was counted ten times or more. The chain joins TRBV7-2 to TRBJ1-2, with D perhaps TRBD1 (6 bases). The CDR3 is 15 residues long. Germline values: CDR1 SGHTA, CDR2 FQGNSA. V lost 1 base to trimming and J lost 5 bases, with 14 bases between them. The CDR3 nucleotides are TGTGCCAGCAGCTTAGACCCAGGGGATCGATATGGCTACACCTTC. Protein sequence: CASSLDPGDRYGYTF.

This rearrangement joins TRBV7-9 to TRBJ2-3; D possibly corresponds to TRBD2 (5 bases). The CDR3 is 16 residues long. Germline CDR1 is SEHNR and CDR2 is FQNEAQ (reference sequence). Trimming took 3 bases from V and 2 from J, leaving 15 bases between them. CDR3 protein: CASSFNSAVDTDTQYF. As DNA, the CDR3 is TGTGCCAGCAGCTTCAACTCAGCGGTAGACACAGATACGCAGTATTTT.

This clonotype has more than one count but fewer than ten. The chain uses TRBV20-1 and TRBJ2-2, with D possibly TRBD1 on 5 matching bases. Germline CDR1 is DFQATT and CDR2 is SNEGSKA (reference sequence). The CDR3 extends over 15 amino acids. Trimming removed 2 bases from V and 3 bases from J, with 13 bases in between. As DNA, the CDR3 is TGCAGTGCTAGACCCCGGAAGGGGTACACCGGGGAGCTGTTTTTT. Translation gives CSARPRKGYTGELFF.

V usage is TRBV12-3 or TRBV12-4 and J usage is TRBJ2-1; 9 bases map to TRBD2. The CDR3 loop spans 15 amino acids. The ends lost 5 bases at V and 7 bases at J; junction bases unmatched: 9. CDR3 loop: CASSPIAGARNEQFF. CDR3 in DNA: TGTGCCAGCAGTCCCATAGCGGGAGCTAGGAATGAGCAGTTCTTC.

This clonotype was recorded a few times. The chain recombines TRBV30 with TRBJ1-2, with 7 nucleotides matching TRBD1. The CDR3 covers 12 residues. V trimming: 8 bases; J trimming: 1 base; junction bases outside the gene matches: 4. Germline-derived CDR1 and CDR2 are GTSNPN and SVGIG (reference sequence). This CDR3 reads CATGTDNYGYTF. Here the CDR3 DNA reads TGTGCCACCGGGACAGATAACTATGGCTACACCTTC.

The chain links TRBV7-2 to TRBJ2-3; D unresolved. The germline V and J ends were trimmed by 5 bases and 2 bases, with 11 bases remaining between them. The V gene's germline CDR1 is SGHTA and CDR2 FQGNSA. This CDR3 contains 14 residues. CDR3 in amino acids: CASSAALTTDTQYF. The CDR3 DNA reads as TGTGCCAGCAGCGCCGCTCTTACCACAGATACGCAGTATTTT.

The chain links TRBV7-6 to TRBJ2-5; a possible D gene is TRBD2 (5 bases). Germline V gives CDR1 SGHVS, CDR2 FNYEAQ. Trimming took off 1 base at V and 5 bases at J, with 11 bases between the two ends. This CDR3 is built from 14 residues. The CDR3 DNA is TGTGCCAGCAGCTTAGGGGCTAGCTGGGAGACCCAGTACTTC. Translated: CASSLGASWETQYF.

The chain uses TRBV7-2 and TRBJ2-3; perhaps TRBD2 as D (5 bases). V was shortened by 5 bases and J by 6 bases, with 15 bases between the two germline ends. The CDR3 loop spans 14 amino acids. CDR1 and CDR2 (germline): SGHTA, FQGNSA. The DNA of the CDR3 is TGTGCCAGCAGCCCGGGCTATGGGAGTGATACGCAGTATTTT. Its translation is CASSPGYGSDTQYF.